This record covers a single T cell receptor (beta chain). Profiling relied on immunoSEQ multiplex PCR, and the TCRdb table lists in-frame clones only, not all of them. The sample shows roughly 180,000 clones, approximately 85% of them seen only once. The sample belongs to a study of blood T cell repertoires in COVID-19. Germline CDR1 ENHRY, CDR2 SYGVKD. J was trimmed by 0 bases and V by 6 bases; bases with no gene match: 1. This CDR3 has 14 residues. The source of this sequence is a man aged 40-50 years who had recovered from COVID-19. The chain joins TRBV10-3 to TRBJ2-2, with 7 bases lining up with TRBD2. The sample was peripheral blood. This CDR3 is CAIRGGPNTGELFF. The CDR3 DNA is TGTGCCATCAGGGGAGGGCCGAACACCGGGGAGCTGTTTTTT.